Following are 8 T cell receptor beta chains from one sample sequenced in a study of regulatory T cells in long-lasting Graves disease. Time point reported: newly diagnosed GD, antithyroid drugs for less than 3 months. The TCR library was prepared using RNA isolated from PBMCs. In building TCR beta libraries, iRepertoire HTBI primers were used together with Arm-PCR of CDR3 regions. TCRdb ran MiXCR on the multiplex PCR reads and lists one entry per CDR3 protein. This sample has some 460,000 distinct CDR3 sequences, with roughly 17% found just once. This same sample was also taken into another study, of T cells in Graves' hyperthyroidism and ophthalmopathy.

The sample consisted of peripheral blood mononuclear cells (PBMCs), taken at new diagnosis, from a patient treated with antithyroid drugs. The receptors stem from a man between 40 and 49 years old with Graves disease.

Only a few counts were recorded for this clonotype. The chain recombines TRBV10-3 with TRBJ1-2, with D maybe TRBD1 (6 bases). The CDR3 length is 12 residues. Trimming stripped 3 bases from V and 6 bases from J, with 8 bases between. Germline V gene sequence: CDR1 ENHRY, CDR2 SYGVKD. The CDR3 bases are TGTGCCATCAGTGATTACAGGGATGGCTACACCTTC. It encodes CAISDYRDGYTF.

This clonotype was counted at least ten times. The chain is built from TRBV5-1 and TRBJ2-7; 13 nucleotides align to TRBD2. Per the germline V gene, CDR1 is SGHRS and CDR2 is YFSETQ. J lost 7 bases, V lost 0 bases, and 10 bases had no gene match. The CDR3 spans 17 residues. CDR3 DNA sequence: TGCGCCAGCAGCTTGGAACTAGCGGGAGGGCCGATGAGGGAGCAGTACTTC. It encodes CASSLELAGGPMREQYF.

This clonotype showed up just a few times. The chain recombines TRBV20-1 with TRBJ2-2; unclear D gene. This CDR3 region has 15 residues. Germline CDR1 DFQATT, CDR2 SNEGSKA (reference sequence). Trimming cost V 0 bases and J 7 bases, with 15 bases left between them. CDR3 sequence (DNA): TGCAGTGCTAGAGATTTTAGGGTTCCTAACGGGGAGCTGTTTTTT. Amino acids: CSARDFRVPNGELFF.

This clonotype was found many times. This chain uses TRBV2 with TRBJ2-2; 9 bases are shared with TRBD2. The J segment lost 5 bases and the V segment lost 3 bases, leaving 7 bases of the junction unmatched. In germline, CDR1 is SNHLY, CDR2 FYNNEI. This CDR3 spans 16 amino acids. The CDR3 DNA sequence: TGTGCCAGCAGTGATAGAGCGGGAGGTAGGACCGGGGAGCTGTTTTTT. Amino acid sequence: CASSDRAGGRTGELFF.

This clonotype was observed at least ten times. The genes are TRBV12-3 or TRBV12-4 and TRBJ2-3; D not resolved. V dropped 2 bases and J dropped 1 base, with 10 bases sitting between them. This CDR3 has 15 amino acids. The CDR3 bases are TGTGCCAGCAGTTTATCCATTGGGGGCACAGATACGCAGTATTTT. It specifies CASSLSIGGTDTQYF.

In the case of this clonotype: A much larger clone lies a single base off, so this may be a read error. The chain couples TRBV28 to TRBJ2-7, with TRBD1 matching over 7 bases. Trimming removed 6 bases from V and 3 bases from J; junction bases left unmatched: 2. The CDR3 loop spans 12 amino acids. The germline gives CDR1 MDHEN, CDR2 SYDVKM. CDR3 DNA: TGTGCCAGCAGATCAGGGGGCTACGAGCAGTACTTC. Translation: CASRSGGYEQYF. The entire variable domain, with the rest obtained from reference TRBV28 and TRBJ2-7, is as follows: DVKVTQSSRYLVKRTGEKVFLECVQDMDHENMFWYRQDPGLGLRLIYFSYDVKMKEKGDIPEGYSVSREKKERFSLILESASTNQTSMYLCASRSGGYEQYFGPGTRLTVT.

This clonotype showed up just a few times. The rearrangement joins TRBV7-9 to TRBJ1-1, with 9 nucleotides matching TRBD1. Germline trimming cut 5 bases from V and 6 bases from J; bases unmatched to any gene: 13. The germline gives CDR1 SEHNR, CDR2 FQNEAQ (reference sequence). The CDR3 covers 16 residues. In nucleotides, the CDR3 is TGTGCCAGCAGCCGAACCATGACAGGGGGACCCGCTGAAGCTTTCTTT. This sequence encodes CASSRTMTGGPAEAFF.

The chain couples TRBV29-1 to TRBJ2-7; D gene ambiguous. Trimming pared 5 bases from V and 3 bases from J, leaving 11 bases between. CDR1 and CDR2 from the germline V gene are SQVTM and ANQGSEA. The CDR3 length is 12 residues. CDR3 residues: CSVQAAHYEQYF. The CDR3 DNA sequence: TGCAGCGTTCAGGCAGCGCACTACGAGCAGTACTTC.